This TCR beta chain was sequenced in a study of T cell repertoires in cytomegalovirus infection. Study context: CMV epitopes, recently identified HLA-C-restricted and well-studied HLA-B-restricted, were used. It was the public TCR beta signatures that indicated both CMV infection and matching HLA type. Overall study findings and caveats: Predominance within the ex vivo response was attributable to HLA-C-restricted CMV-specific TCR beta clonotypes.

TCRdb independently ran MiXCR on the reads; one entry per CDR3 protein. The sample has 300,000 to 400,000 distinct CDR3 sequences, approximately 32% seen once. This CDR3 is 15 amino acids long. In germline, CDR1 is LNHDA, CDR2 SQIVND (reference sequence). V gave up 7 bases and J gave up 8 bases, with 23 bases separating them. On this clonotype: Its cognate antigen is unknown.

The sample in question was cultured PBMCs, obtained from culture after CMV antigen stimulation. The TCR sequence derives from a human donor in good health (CMV status not recorded). Some clones in this sample may be carry-over from other donors' samples. J is TRBJ1-2 and V is TRBV19; the D is unclear. The CDR3 coding sequence is TGTGCCAGTAATCCGAACCGGGGAGGCACGAGCGGCTACACCTTC. Translating it yields CASNPNRGGTSGYTF.